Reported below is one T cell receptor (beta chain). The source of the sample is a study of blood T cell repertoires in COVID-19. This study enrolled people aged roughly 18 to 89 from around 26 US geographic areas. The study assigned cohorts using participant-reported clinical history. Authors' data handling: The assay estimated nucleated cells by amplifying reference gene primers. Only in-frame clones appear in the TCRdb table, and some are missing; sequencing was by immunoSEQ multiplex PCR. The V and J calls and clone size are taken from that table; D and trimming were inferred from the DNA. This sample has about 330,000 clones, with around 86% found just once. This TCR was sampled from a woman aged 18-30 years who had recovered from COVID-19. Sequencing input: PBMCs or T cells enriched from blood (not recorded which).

The CDR3 reads CASSTGQGFNTEAFF. CDR3 bases: TGTGCCAGTAGTACGGGACAGGGTTTTAACACTGAAGCTTTCTTT. The chain combines TRBV19 with TRBJ1-1, with 9 nucleotides matching TRBD1. V lost 4 bases, J lost 2 bases, and 5 bases stayed unmatched. The CDR3 runs 15 residues. From germline, CDR1 is LNHDA and CDR2 SQIVND (reference sequence).